The TCR beta chain described here comes from a study of blood T cell repertoires in COVID-19. Only in-frame clones appear in the TCRdb table, and some are missing; sequencing was by immunoSEQ multiplex PCR. In the table there are about 300,000 clones, around 88% of which are singletons. There are 13 residues in the CDR3. V trimming: 7 bases; J trimming: 7 bases; junction bases outside the gene matches: 4. Germline V lookup: CDR1 MNHEY, CDR2 SMNVEV (reference sequence). V gene TRBV27 combines with J gene TRBJ2-1; 10 bases fit TRBD2. The sequence was collected from a woman aged 50 to 60 with acute or convalescent COVID-19. Sequencing was done on a sample of peripheral blood. CDR3 loop: CASNGLAANEQFF. The CDR3 nucleotides are TGTGCCAGCAACGGACTAGCGGCTAATGAGCAGTTCTTC.